The 24 T cell receptor beta chains listed next were all sequenced from one sample in a study of human T cells and chemical hapten exposure. Using its own MiXCR run on the 5' RACE reads, TCRdb lists one record per CDR3 protein. The table shows over 95,000 distinct CDR3 sequences, with approximately 19% occurring only once. Unfractionated whole blood was the source from which total RNA was extracted. The receptor set was obtained from a human donor in good health.

The sample holds one count of this clonotype. This chain links TRBV5-5 with TRBJ1-5; the D gene is possibly TRBD1 (5 bases). Trimming took off 1 base at V and 7 bases at J, with 15 bases between the two ends. The germline CDR1 and CDR2 sequences are SGHKS and YYEKEE (reference sequence). The CDR3 is made up of 15 amino acids. CDR3 nucleotides: TGTGCCAGCAGCTTGATCGAGGGGAACGGGCAGCCCCAGCATTTT. Translating it yields CASSLIEGNGQPQHF.

This clonotype was seen more than once but under ten times. V usage is TRBV5-1 and J usage is TRBJ1-2; weak D call: TRBD1 (5 bases). The CDR3 is made up of 17 amino acids. Germline values: CDR1 SGHRS, CDR2 YFSETQ. V lost 0 bases and J 2 bases, leaving 17 bases between the germline ends. The CDR3 DNA is TGCGCCAGCAGCTTGGCGGGTGGGGCCAGCCGAAACTATGGCTACACCTTC. Amino acids: CASSLAGGASRNYGYTF.

This clonotype was detected a few times. This chain uses TRBV10-3 with TRBJ1-4; a possible D gene is TRBD1 (6 bases). CDR1 and CDR2 (germline): ENHRY, SYGVKD. The CDR3 sequence is 14 residues long. Trimming removed 5 bases at V and 9 bases at J, with 16 bases between. The CDR3 reads CAISPGTLSQKLFF. The CDR3 nucleotides are TGTGCCATCAGTCCCGGGACACTTTCCCAAAAACTGTTTTTT.

CDR3 in DNA: TGTGCCAGCAGCCAATACGTAGCAAACTGGAGCAGCAAAGAGACCCAGTACTTC. Translating it yields CASSQYVANWSSKETQYF. This rearrangement joins TRBV21-1 to TRBJ2-5. TRBV21-1 is a pseudogene. The CDR3 has 18 residues.

This clonotype was detected a few times. The chain recombines TRBV5-1 with TRBJ2-2, with D tentatively TRBD2 (5 bases). Between the trimmed V and J ends, which lost 4 bases and 0 bases, there was a span of 13 bases. This CDR3 has 16 amino acids. Germline V gene lookup returns CDR1 SGHRS and CDR2 YFSETQ. The chain's CDR3 is CASSTRPGTNTGELFF. The DNA for the CDR3 is TGCGCCAGCAGCACTCGACCGGGAACGAACACCGGGGAGCTGTTTTTT.

The rearrangement links TRBV28 to TRBJ2-3; D might be TRBD1 (5 bases). The CDR3 has 14 residues. Germline lookup yields CDR1 MDHEN and CDR2 SYDVKM. The V end lost 4 bases, the J end lost 1 base, and 9 bases lay between the germline ends. The CDR3, as DNA: TGTGCCAGCAGTTCGGAAGGGGGCACAGATACGCAGTATTTT. Its translation is CASSSEGGTDTQYF. The complete variable domain, with remaining parts taken from reference TRBV28 and TRBJ2-3, reads DVKVTQSSRYLVKRTGEKVFLECVQDMDHENMFWYRQDPGLGLRLIYFSYDVKMKEKGDIPEGYSVSREKKERFSLILESASTNQTSMYLCASSSEGGTDTQYFGPGTRLTVL.

The chain carries TRBV28 and TRBJ2-1, with 11 bases matching TRBD2. The CDR3 has 15 amino acids. Germline-derived CDR1 and CDR2 are MDHEN and SYDVKM. V was clipped by 6 bases and J by 7 bases; unmatched bases: 8. CDR3 loop: CASSYVAGGWNEQFF. CDR3 DNA sequence: TGTGCCAGCAGCTATGTAGCGGGAGGGTGGAATGAGCAGTTCTTC.

The rearrangement uses TRBV24-1 and TRBJ1-5, with 8 positions matching TRBD1. Trimming cost V 7 bases and J 0 bases; bases outside gene matches: 10. This CDR3 spans 17 amino acids. CDR1 KGHDR and CDR2 SFDVKD come from the germline V gene. The CDR3 DNA is TGTGCCACCAGCGTGCCGGACAGGGAAAATAGCAATCAGCCCCAGCATTTT. The encoded protein is CATSVPDRENSNQPQHF.

This clonotype appeared a few times. The CDR3 DNA reads as TGTGCCAGCAGTTACCAGAGTTTGAGCACAGATACGCAGTATTTT. Amino acid sequence: CASSYQSLSTDTQYF. The chain combines TRBV6-5 with TRBJ2-3; D is unresolved. The germline V gene has CDR1 MNHEY and CDR2 SVGAGI. V shed 2 bases and J shed 0 bases, with 9 bases lying between them. CDR3 size: 15 residues.

This clonotype was observed a few times. The chain combines TRBV12-3 or TRBV12-4 with TRBJ1-5, with 8 bases fitting TRBD1. V gave up 6 bases and J gave up 4 bases; unmatched junction bases: 8. The CDR3 extends over 15 amino acids. The CDR3, as DNA: TGTGCCAGCAGCAAAGCAGGGGGCTCTAATCAGCCCCAGCATTTT. It codes for CASSKAGGSNQPQHF.

This clonotype has more than one count but fewer than ten. V and J are TRBV4-1 and TRBJ2-2, with 10 positions matching TRBD1. The CDR3 extends over 16 amino acids. CDR1 is MGHRA and CDR2 is YSYEKL in the germline V gene. Trimming cost V 4 bases and J 2 bases; bases outside gene matches: 4. CDR3 sequence reads: CASSRGQGINTGELFF. The CDR3 nucleotides are TGCGCCAGCAGCCGGGGACAGGGGATCAACACCGGGGAGCTGTTTTTT.

The CDR3 region has the DNA TGTGCCAGCAGCCAAGATCGCGCCTACGAGCAGTACTTC. Translation: CASSQDRAYEQYF. This chain connects TRBV3-1 to TRBJ2-7, with D hard to call. Germline-derived CDR1 and CDR2 are LGHDT and YNNKEL (reference sequence). This CDR3 is 13 amino acids long. V dropped 0 bases and J dropped 2 bases, with 5 bases sitting between them.

Only a few counts were recorded for this clonotype. The V gene is TRBV18, the J gene TRBJ2-7; D remains unclear. Germline values: CDR1 KGHSH, CDR2 LQKENI. The CDR3 is 14 residues long. V lost 4 bases and J lost 2, with 12 bases in between. Here the CDR3 reads CASSRAATTYEQYF. CDR3 nucleotides: TGTGCCAGCTCACGGGCCGCAACCACCTACGAGCAGTACTTC.

The rearrangement links TRBV24-1 to TRBJ2-3; TRBD2 agrees at 11 bases. The V gene's germline CDR1 is KGHDR and CDR2 SFDVKD. J gave up 4 bases and V 4 bases, and 6 bases lay outside the gene matches. The CDR3 is 16 residues long. The CDR3 spells CATSEFPSGRPDTQYF. The CDR3 nucleotides are TGTGCCACCAGTGAGTTCCCTAGCGGGAGGCCAGATACGCAGTATTTT.

This rearrangement joins TRBV4-1 to TRBJ2-7; either TRBD1 or TRBD2 may fit D (5 bases each). The CDR3 consists of 16 residues. CDR1 and CDR2 from the germline V gene are MGHRA and YSYEKL. Trimming removed 6 bases at V and 0 bases at J, with 18 bases between. The CDR3 region is CASSLNRDPSSYEQYF. The CDR3 region has the DNA TGCGCCAGCAGTCTCAACCGGGACCCGAGCTCCTACGAGCAGTACTTC.

This clonotype was counted at least ten times. The chain combines TRBV14 with TRBJ2-7, with D unresolved. The CDR3 spans 13 residues. Germline V gives CDR1 SGHDN, CDR2 FVKESK. V was clipped by 0 bases and J by 7 bases, with 10 bases between them. The CDR3 is CASSQDLGAEQYF. The CDR3, as DNA: TGTGCCAGCAGCCAAGACCTTGGCGCGGAGCAGTACTTC.

The rearrangement joins TRBV7-3 to TRBJ2-2, with TRBD2 matching over 10 bases. The CDR3 consists of 16 residues. With V trimmed by 5 bases and J by 7 bases, 10 bases remained unmatched. The germline gives CDR1 SGHTA, CDR2 FQGTGA. The CDR3 reads CASSRPGTSDGGELFF. Here the CDR3 DNA reads TGTGCCAGCAGCCGCCCCGGGACTAGCGATGGCGGGGAGCTGTTTTTT.

This chain links TRBV4-1 with TRBJ2-3; D gene ambiguous. From germline, CDR1 is MGHRA and CDR2 YSYEKL. V was cut by 1 base and J by 5 bases, with 4 bases left in between. This CDR3 region has 12 residues. This chain's CDR3 is CASSQALDTQYF. CDR3 sequence (DNA): TGCGCCAGCAGCCAAGCTCTAGATACGCAGTATTTT.

The chain links TRBV12-3 or TRBV12-4 to TRBJ2-4, with D maybe TRBD2 (6 bases). The length of the CDR3 is 15 residues. V gave up 1 base and J gave up 5 bases, with 12 bases separating them. CDR3 coding DNA: TGTGCCAGCAGTTTAGGGTCCCCGGGGGAAAACATTCAGTACTTC. Amino acid sequence: CASSLGSPGENIQYF.

This clonotype turned up a few times. The chain carries TRBV20-1 and TRBJ2-5, with a possible D match to TRBD2 (5 bases). The CDR3 runs to 13 residues. V was trimmed by 1 base and J by 2 bases, leaving 8 bases between them. Per the germline V gene, CDR1 is DFQATT and CDR2 is SNEGSKA (reference sequence). The CDR3 bases are TGCAGTGCTAGAGTTCCGGGGCAAGAGACCCAGTACTTC. This translates into CSARVPGQETQYF.

The chain couples TRBV3-1 to TRBJ1-2; no definite D call. This CDR3 spans 16 amino acids. Per germline, CDR1 LGHDT and CDR2 YNNKEL (reference sequence). With 3 bases removed from V and 8 bases from J, the gap between germline ends came to 22 bases. The CDR3 loop is CASSHPPRTGNRGYTF. In DNA form, the CDR3 reads TGTGCCAGCAGCCACCCGCCCCGAACCGGGAATAGAGGCTACACCTTC.

The sample holds a few counts of this clonotype. The junction and the germline gene differ at one end; a read error may be behind it. The V and J genes are TRBV7-7 and TRBJ1-5; D is ambiguous. Germline CDR1 is SSHAT and CDR2 is FNYEAQ (reference sequence). The CDR3 runs to 13 residues. This chain's CDR3 is CASSLAPNQPQHF. CDR3 coding DNA: TGTGCTAGCAGCTTAGCGCCTAATCAGCCCCAGCATTTT.

The V gene is TRBV9, the J gene TRBJ1-5; 7 bases are a match to TRBD1. The length of the CDR3 is 15 residues. The V gene end was trimmed by 4 bases and the J gene end by 8 bases; junction bases not matched to a gene: 12. The germline gives CDR1 SGDLS, CDR2 YYNGEE. CDR3 DNA sequence: TGTGCCAGCAGCTTAGGGACAGCGGTATCGGAGCCCCAGCATTTT. This translates into CASSLGTAVSEPQHF.

V is TRBV5-4 and J is TRBJ1-2; weak D call: TRBD1 (5 bases). Germline CDR1 and CDR2: SGHNT and YYREEE (reference sequence). The CDR3 loop spans 15 amino acids. Trimming left V 4 bases short and J 4 bases short, with 17 bases between. The CDR3 region has the DNA TGTGCCAGCAGCCCCCAGGGAACGGTATTCTATGGCTACACCTTC. Protein product: CASSPQGTVFYGYTF.